This is a list of T cell receptor beta chains from one sample in a study of T cells and Merkel cell carcinoma outcomes. Libraries were prepared by immunoSEQ multiplex PCR; TCRdb keeps only in-frame clonotypes and omits some of them. Among over a thousand clones listed, 91% were seen once. The specimen sequenced was tumor tissue from Merkel cell carcinoma. The receptors shown here come from a human donor with Merkel cell carcinoma. Each CDR3 is given with its conserved first and last residue. The D gene is left open where the match is weak. Size values are once, few and many counts, or a class for expanded clones, and some rows have none.

CDR3 protein: CATREANNEQFF
CDR3 DNA: TGCGCCACTCGGGAGGCGAACAATGAGCAGTTCTTC
clone size: NA
J gene: TRBJ2-1
V gene: TRBV10-2
D gene: TRBD2

CDR3 protein: CASSRDRGTDTQYF
CDR3 DNA: TGTGCCAGCTCACGGGACAGGGGCACAGATACGCAGTATTTT
clone size: NA
J gene: TRBJ2-3
V gene: TRBV18
D gene: TRBD1

CDR3 protein: CASSLALRWDAAYNEQFF
CDR3 DNA: TGTGCCAGCAGCTTAGCGCTAAGATGGGACGCAGCCTACAATGAGCAGTTCTTC
clone size: NA
J gene: TRBJ2-1
V gene: TRBV7-9
D gene: NA

CDR3 protein: CASSVADTQYF
CDR3 DNA: TGTGCCAGCAGCGTTGCAGATACGCAGTATTTT
clone size: NA
J gene: TRBJ2-3
V gene: TRBV9
D gene: NA

CDR3 protein: CSVEGGRGEQYF
CDR3 DNA: TGCAGCGTTGAGGGGGGAAGGGGCGAGCAGTACTTC
clone size: NA
J gene: TRBJ2-7
V gene: TRBV29-1
D gene: NA

CDR3 protein: CASSSETGKETQYF
CDR3 DNA: TGTGCCAGCAGTTCGGAGACAGGGAAAGAGACCCAGTACTTC
clone size: NA
J gene: TRBJ2-5
V gene: TRBV11-2
D gene: TRBD1

CDR3 protein: CASSQDPSRRRNTEAFF
CDR3 DNA: TGTGCCAGCAGCCAAGACCCCTCTAGGCGGAGGAACACTGAAGCTTTCTTT
clone size: NA
J gene: TRBJ1-1
V gene: TRBV4-2
D gene: NA

CDR3 protein: CASSLSRGQGSETQYF
CDR3 DNA: TGTGCCAGCAGCTTAAGCCGCGGACAGGGGTCTGAGACCCAGTACTTC
clone size: once
J gene: TRBJ2-5
V gene: TRBV7-9
D gene: TRBD1

CDR3 protein: CASSLMILAAQETQYF
CDR3 DNA: TGTGCCAGCAGCTTGATGATCCTCGCAGCCCAGGAGACCCAGTACTTC
clone size: NA
J gene: TRBJ2-5
V gene: TRBV5-5
D gene: NA

CDR3 protein: CASSLGGVGTEAFF
CDR3 DNA: TGTGCCAGCAGCTTAGGAGGGGTTGGCACTGAAGCTTTCTTT
clone size: NA
J gene: TRBJ1-1
V gene: TRBV7-2
D gene: NA

CDR3 protein: CASSYSIGVVTQYF
CDR3 DNA: TGTGCCAGCAGTTACTCGATAGGGGTGGTAACCCAGTACTTC
clone size: NA
J gene: TRBJ2-5
V gene: TRBV6-5
D gene: NA

CDR3 protein: CASSLVQGQDLYEQYF
CDR3 DNA: TGTGCCAGCAGCTTAGTTCAGGGGCAGGACCTCTACGAGCAGTACTTC
clone size: NA
J gene: TRBJ2-7
V gene: TRBV11-2
D gene: NA

CDR3 protein: CASRARQNTEAFF
CDR3 DNA: TGTGCCAGCAGGGCGCGACAAAACACTGAAGCTTTCTTT
clone size: NA
J gene: TRBJ1-1
V gene: TRBV2
D gene: NA

CDR3 protein: CATSREGTSRDTQYF
CDR3 DNA: TGTGCCACCAGCAGAGAGGGGACTAGCCGGGATACGCAGTATTTT
clone size: NA
J gene: TRBJ2-3
V gene: TRBV15
D gene: TRBD2

CDR3 protein: CSANRGKLFF
CDR3 DNA: TGCAGTGCTAATCGCGGTAAACTGTTTTTT
clone size: NA
J gene: TRBJ1-4
V gene: TRBV20-1
D gene: NA

CDR3 protein: CASAGGRVTEAFF
CDR3 DNA: TGTGCCAGCGCTGGGGGCCGGGTCACTGAAGCTTTCTTT
clone size: NA
J gene: TRBJ1-1
V gene: TRBV6-6
D gene: NA

CDR3 protein: CASSLARVNEKLFF
CDR3 DNA: TGTGCCAGCAGTTTAGCCCGTGTGAATGAAAAACTGTTTTTT
clone size: NA
J gene: TRBJ1-4
V gene: TRBV28
D gene: NA

CDR3 protein: CASSSRPGSEAFF
CDR3 DNA: TGCGCCAGCAGCTCCCGCCCGGGGTCTGAAGCTTTCTTT
clone size: NA
J gene: TRBJ1-1
V gene: TRBV5-1
D gene: NA

CDR3 protein: CAIRETGALDGYTF
CDR3 DNA: TGTGCCATCAGGGAGACAGGGGCACTTGACGGCTACACCTTC
clone size: NA
J gene: TRBJ1-2
V gene: TRBV10-3
D gene: TRBD1

CDR3 protein: CASRPLQRGSKEQYF
CDR3 DNA: TGTGCCAGCAGACCCCTCCAGCGGGGGAGTAAGGAGCAGTACTTC
clone size: NA
J gene: TRBJ2-7
V gene: TRBV6-5
D gene: TRBD2

CDR3 protein: CASSPGITYEQYF
CDR3 DNA: TGTGCCAGCAGTCCCGGGATCACCTACGAGCAGTACTTC
clone size: NA
J gene: TRBJ2-7
V gene: TRBV27
D gene: NA

CDR3 protein: CASSPQGARETQYF
CDR3 DNA: TGTGCCAGCAGTCCCCAGGGGGCGCGGGAGACCCAGTACTTC
clone size: NA
J gene: TRBJ2-5
V gene: TRBV6-5
D gene: TRBD1

CDR3 protein: CASTSTGPEAFF
CDR3 DNA: TGTGCCAGCACCTCAACGGGACCTGAAGCTTTCTTT
clone size: NA
J gene: TRBJ1-1
V gene: TRBV6-6
D gene: NA

CDR3 protein: CASSVDPMADTRELFF
CDR3 DNA: TGTGCCAGCAGTGTTGACCCAATGGCGGACACCAGGGAGCTGTTTTTT
clone size: NA
J gene: TRBJ2-2
V gene: TRBV9
D gene: NA

CDR3 protein: CASSQDRASEAFF
CDR3 DNA: TGTGCCAGCAGCCAAGATAGGGCTTCTGAAGCTTTCTTT
clone size: NA
J gene: TRBJ1-1
V gene: TRBV14
D gene: NA

CDR3 protein: CASSLALSYRGVYEQYF
CDR3 DNA: TGTGCCAGCAGCTTAGCCCTATCCTATAGGGGAGTCTACGAGCAGTACTTC
clone size: few
J gene: TRBJ2-7
V gene: TRBV11-2
D gene: NA

CDR3 protein: CASSDRSSGNTIYF
CDR3 DNA: TGTGCCAGTAGTGACAGGTCCTCTGGAAACACCATATATTTT
clone size: NA
J gene: TRBJ1-3
V gene: TRBV19
D gene: NA

CDR3 protein: CASSQARAGGLANTGELFF
CDR3 DNA: TGTGCCAGCAGTCAAGCGAGGGCGGGGGGGCTTGCGAACACCGGGGAGCTGTTTTTT
clone size: NA
J gene: TRBJ2-2
V gene: TRBV7-9
D gene: TRBD2

CDR3 protein: CASSPGDRETQYF
CDR3 DNA: TGTGCCAGCAGCCCAGGGGACCGAGAGACCCAGTACTTC
clone size: NA
J gene: TRBJ2-5
V gene: TRBV11-3
D gene: NA

CDR3 protein: CSARQDYEQYF
CDR3 DNA: TGCAGTGCTCGTCAGGATTACGAGCAGTACTTC
clone size: NA
J gene: TRBJ2-7
V gene: TRBV20-1
D gene: NA

CDR3 protein: CASSEWGNTDTQYF
CDR3 DNA: TGTGCCAGCAGTGAATGGGGTAACACAGATACGCAGTATTTT
clone size: NA
J gene: TRBJ2-3
V gene: TRBV25-1
D gene: NA

CDR3 protein: CASSSPSGLTDTQYF
CDR3 DNA: TGCGCCAGCAGCTCCCCTAGCGGCCTCACAGATACGCAGTATTTT
clone size: NA
J gene: TRBJ2-3
V gene: TRBV5-1
D gene: TRBD2

CDR3 protein: CASSLTTGVPYQETQYF
CDR3 DNA: TGTGCCAGCAGCCTTACTACCGGGGTTCCGTACCAAGAGACCCAGTACTTC
clone size: NA
J gene: TRBJ2-5
V gene: TRBV11-3
D gene: NA

CDR3 protein: CASSLVGQISGNTIYF
CDR3 DNA: TGTGCCAGCAGCTTGGTGGGACAGATCTCTGGAAACACCATATATTTT
clone size: NA
J gene: TRBJ1-3
V gene: TRBV5-6
D gene: TRBD1

CDR3 protein: CASMNRGRRNEQFF
CDR3 DNA: TGTGCCAGCATGAACAGGGGGCGTAGGAATGAGCAGTTCTTC
clone size: NA
J gene: TRBJ2-1
V gene: TRBV6-6
D gene: TRBD1

CDR3 protein: CASSLEANTEAFF
CDR3 DNA: TGTGCCAGCAGCTTAGAAGCGAACACTGAAGCTTTCTTT
clone size: NA
J gene: TRBJ1-1
V gene: TRBV7-2
D gene: NA

CDR3 protein: CARSRTVYEQYF
CDR3 DNA: TGTGCCAGAAGCAGGACAGTCTACGAGCAGTACTTC
clone size: NA
J gene: TRBJ2-7
V gene: TRBV5-3
D gene: NA

CDR3 protein: CASSYGALATYEQYF
CDR3 DNA: TGTGCCAGCAGTTACGGGGCCCTAGCAACCTACGAGCAGTACTTC
clone size: NA
J gene: TRBJ2-7
V gene: TRBV6-5
D gene: NA

CDR3 protein: CASSHQMWNYGYTF
CDR3 DNA: TGTGCCAGCAGCCATCAAATGTGGAACTATGGCTACACCTTC
clone size: NA
J gene: TRBJ1-2
V gene: TRBV6-5
D gene: NA

CDR3 protein: CASSATGYGNYGYTF
CDR3 DNA: TGTGCCAGTAGTGCTACAGGATATGGTAACTATGGCTACACCTTC
clone size: NA
J gene: TRBJ1-2
V gene: TRBV19
D gene: NA

CDR3 protein: CASRRTGENQPQHF
CDR3 DNA: TGTGCCAGCAGACGGACAGGTGAAAATCAACCCCAGCATTTT
clone size: NA
J gene: TRBJ1-5
V gene: TRBV6-5
D gene: TRBD1

CDR3 protein: CASSLEGLNTEAFF
CDR3 DNA: TGTGCCAGCAGCTTGGAGGGGCTGAACACTGAAGCTTTCTTT
clone size: NA
J gene: TRBJ1-1
V gene: TRBV5-6
D gene: NA

CDR3 protein: CSVDGTGSGEQFF
CDR3 DNA: TGCAGCGTTGATGGTACGGGATCTGGGGAGCAGTTCTTC
clone size: NA
J gene: TRBJ2-1
V gene: TRBV29-1
D gene: NA

CDR3 protein: CASSLRNTGELFF
CDR3 DNA: TGTGCCAGCAGTCTCAGGAACACCGGGGAGCTGTTTTTT
clone size: NA
J gene: TRBJ2-2
V gene: TRBV6-1
D gene: NA

CDR3 protein: CASTDTFSYNEQFF
CDR3 DNA: TGCGCCAGCACGGACACTTTCTCCTACAATGAGCAGTTCTTC
clone size: NA
J gene: TRBJ2-1
V gene: TRBV5-1
D gene: NA

CDR3 protein: CASSLWAGGGTGELFF
CDR3 DNA: TGTGCCAGCAGTTTATGGGCAGGGGGTGGGACCGGGGAGCTGTTTTTT
clone size: NA
J gene: TRBJ2-2
V gene: TRBV27
D gene: TRBD1

CDR3 protein: CASSQEGTASNQPQHF
CDR3 DNA: TGTGCCAGCAGCCAAGAGGGCACAGCTAGCAATCAGCCCCAGCATTTT
clone size: NA
J gene: TRBJ1-5
V gene: TRBV4-2
D gene: NA

CDR3 protein: CASSLRVRDVYGYTF
CDR3 DNA: TGTGCCAGCAGCTTGCGCGTGAGGGACGTCTATGGCTACACCTTC
clone size: NA
J gene: TRBJ1-2
V gene: TRBV5-4
D gene: NA

CDR3 protein: CASSGRGGGNTEAFF
CDR3 DNA: TGCGCCAGCAGCGGAAGGGGTGGGGGAAACACTGAAGCTTTCTTT
clone size: NA
J gene: TRBJ1-1
V gene: TRBV5-1
D gene: NA

CDR3 protein: CASSYRGINYNEQFF
CDR3 DNA: TGTGCCAGCAGCTATCGGGGGATTAATTACAATGAGCAGTTCTTC
clone size: NA
J gene: TRBJ2-1
V gene: TRBV5-6
D gene: NA

CDR3 protein: CASSWGLAGEGQETQYF
CDR3 DNA: TGCGCCAGCAGCTGGGGACTAGCGGGAGAGGGTCAAGAGACCCAGTACTTC
clone size: NA
J gene: TRBJ2-5
V gene: TRBV5-1
D gene: TRBD2

CDR3 protein: CAISTTGKPGNTIYF
CDR3 DNA: TGTGCCATCAGTACCACAGGAAAGCCTGGAAACACCATATATTTT
clone size: NA
J gene: TRBJ1-3
V gene: TRBV10-3
D gene: NA

CDR3 protein: CASSERGYGYTF
CDR3 DNA: TGTGCCAGCAGTGAACGGGGGTACGGCTACACCTTC
clone size: large
J gene: TRBJ1-2
V gene: TRBV6-5
D gene: NA

CDR3 protein: CASSLTYQGGRGYTF
CDR3 DNA: TGTGCCAGCAGCTTAACGTATCAGGGAGGTAGAGGCTACACCTTC
clone size: once
J gene: TRBJ1-2
V gene: TRBV7-3
D gene: NA